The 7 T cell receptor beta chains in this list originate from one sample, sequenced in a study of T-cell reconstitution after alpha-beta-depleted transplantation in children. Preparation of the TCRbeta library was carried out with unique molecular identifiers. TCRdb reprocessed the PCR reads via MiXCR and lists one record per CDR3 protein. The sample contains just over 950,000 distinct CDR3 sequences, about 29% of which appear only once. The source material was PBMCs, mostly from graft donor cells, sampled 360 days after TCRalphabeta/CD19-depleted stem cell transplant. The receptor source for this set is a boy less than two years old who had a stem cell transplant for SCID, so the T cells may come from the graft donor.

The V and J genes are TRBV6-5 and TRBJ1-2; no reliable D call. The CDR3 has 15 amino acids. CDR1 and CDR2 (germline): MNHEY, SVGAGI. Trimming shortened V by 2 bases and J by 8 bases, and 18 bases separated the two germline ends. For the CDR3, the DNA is TGTGCCAGCAGTTACGGTCAGGAGACCACAAGAGGCTACACCTTC. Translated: CASSYGQETTRGYTF.

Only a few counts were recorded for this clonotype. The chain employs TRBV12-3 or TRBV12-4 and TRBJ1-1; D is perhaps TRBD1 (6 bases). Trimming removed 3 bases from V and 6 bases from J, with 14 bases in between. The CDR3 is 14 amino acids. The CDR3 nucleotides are TGTGCCAGCAGTTTGGCGAGCCCAGGGGCTGAAGCTTTCTTT. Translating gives CASSLASPGAEAFF.

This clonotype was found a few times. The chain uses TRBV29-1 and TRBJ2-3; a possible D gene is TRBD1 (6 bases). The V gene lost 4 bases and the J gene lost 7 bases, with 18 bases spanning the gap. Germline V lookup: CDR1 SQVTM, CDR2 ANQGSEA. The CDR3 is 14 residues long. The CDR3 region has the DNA TGCAGCGTTGGACGGACAGCCGAAGGGAATACGCAGTATTTT. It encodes CSVGRTAEGNTQYF.

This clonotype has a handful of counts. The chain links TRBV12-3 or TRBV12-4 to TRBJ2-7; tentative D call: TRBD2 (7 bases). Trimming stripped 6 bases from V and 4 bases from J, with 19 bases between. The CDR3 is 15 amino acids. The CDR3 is CASSDALRGAYEQYF. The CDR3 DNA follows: TGTGCCAGCAGCGACGCCCTTCGGGGGGCATACGAGCAGTACTTC.

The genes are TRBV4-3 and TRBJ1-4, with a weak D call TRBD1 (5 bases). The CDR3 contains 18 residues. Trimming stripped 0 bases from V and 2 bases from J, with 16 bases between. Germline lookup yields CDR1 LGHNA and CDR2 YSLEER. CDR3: CASSQDPGADITNEKLFF. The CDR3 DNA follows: TGCGCCAGCAGCCAAGACCCCGGCGCGGACATTACTAATGAAAAACTGTTTTTT.

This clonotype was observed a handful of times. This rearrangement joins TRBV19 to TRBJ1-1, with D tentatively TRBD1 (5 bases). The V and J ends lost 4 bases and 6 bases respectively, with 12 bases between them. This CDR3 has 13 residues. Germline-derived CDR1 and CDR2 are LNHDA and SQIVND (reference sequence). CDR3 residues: CASSTLGAAEAFF. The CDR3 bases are TGTGCCAGTAGTACGCTAGGGGCGGCTGAAGCTTTCTTT.

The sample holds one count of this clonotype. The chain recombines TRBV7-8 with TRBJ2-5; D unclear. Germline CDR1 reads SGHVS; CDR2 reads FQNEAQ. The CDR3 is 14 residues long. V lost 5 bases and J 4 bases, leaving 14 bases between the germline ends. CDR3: CASSPGRPSETQYF. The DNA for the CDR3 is TGTGCCAGCAGCCCTGGGCGCCCCTCAGAGACCCAGTACTTC.